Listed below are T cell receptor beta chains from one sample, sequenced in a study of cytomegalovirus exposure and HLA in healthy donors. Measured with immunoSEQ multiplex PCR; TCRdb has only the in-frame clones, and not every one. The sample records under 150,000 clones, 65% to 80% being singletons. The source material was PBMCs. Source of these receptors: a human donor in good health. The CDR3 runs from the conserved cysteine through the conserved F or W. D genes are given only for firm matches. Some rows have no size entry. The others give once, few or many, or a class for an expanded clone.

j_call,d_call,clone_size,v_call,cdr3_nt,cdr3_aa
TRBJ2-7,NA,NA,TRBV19,TGTGCCAGTAGTATAGACAGGGCCGGCTACGAGCAGTACTTC,CASSIDRAGYEQYF
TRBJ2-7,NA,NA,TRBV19,TGTGCCAGTAGTCTCACCCACCGACAGGCCCCCTACGAGCAGTACTTC,CASSLTHRQAPYEQYF
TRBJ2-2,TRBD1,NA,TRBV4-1,TGCGCCAGCAGCCCACGGGACAGGATGAACACCGGGGAGCTGTTTTTT,CASSPRDRMNTGELFF
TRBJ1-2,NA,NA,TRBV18,TGTGCCAGCTCACCTCGGGAGGAGGTGGGGTATGGCTACACCTTC,CASSPREEVGYGYTF
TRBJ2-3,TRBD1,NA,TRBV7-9,TGTGCCAGCAGCCCAAGGGACAGGGGCACAGATACGCAGTATTTT,CASSPRDRGTDTQYF
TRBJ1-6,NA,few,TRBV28,TGTGCCAGCAGTTTCGCCCCCACGGGGAATTCACCCCTCCACTTT,CASSFAPTGNSPLHF
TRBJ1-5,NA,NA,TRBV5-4,TGTGCCAGCAGTGATGGGCCCCTCCGCGATCAGCCCCAGCATTTT,CASSDGPLRDQPQHF
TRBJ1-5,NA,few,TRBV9,TGTGCCAGCAGCGTAGGGGAGGGACACAATCAGCCCCAGCATTTT,CASSVGEGHNQPQHF
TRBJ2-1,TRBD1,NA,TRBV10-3,TGTGCCATCAGTGAGTCGTGGGGGTCCTGGAGAGACAGGGACAGGGGAGCCAATGAGCAGTTCTTC,CAISESWGSWRDRDRGANEQFF
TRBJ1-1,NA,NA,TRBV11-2,TGTGCCAGCAGCGCAAACCCTCGGGACACTGAAGCTTTCTTT,CASSANPRDTEAFF
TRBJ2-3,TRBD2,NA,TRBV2,TGTGCCACGGGAGGGGACTCTTCTAGCACAGATACGCAGTATTTT,CATGGDSSSTDTQYF
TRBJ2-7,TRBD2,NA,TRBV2,TGTGCCAGCAGTGAAGCGGGCGGGGAGGGATCCTACGAGCAGTACTTC,CASSEAGGEGSYEQYF
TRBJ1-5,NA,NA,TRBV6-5,TGTGCCAGCAGTCAGGGTACCCACCAAAATCAGCCCCAGCATTTT,CASSQGTHQNQPQHF
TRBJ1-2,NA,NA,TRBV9,TGTGCCAGCAGCGTTAATAGTAACTATGGCTACACCTTC,CASSVNSNYGYTF
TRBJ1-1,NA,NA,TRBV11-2,TGTGCCAGCACGACGGGGGTTCGGCGAGCTTTCTTT,CASTTGVRRAFF
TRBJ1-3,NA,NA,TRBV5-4,TGTGCCAGCAGCTTGGATGGCAGATGCAGAAACACCATATATTTT,CASSLDGRCRNTIYF
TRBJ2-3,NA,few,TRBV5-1,TGCGCCAGCAGCTACAAACCTTTGGCAGATACGCAGTATTTT,CASSYKPLADTQYF
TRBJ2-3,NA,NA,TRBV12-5,TGTGCTAGTGGTTTGGTACTTCGTGGGGCATGGAGCACAGATACGCAGTATTTT,CASGLVLRGAWSTDTQYF
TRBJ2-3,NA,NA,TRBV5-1,TGCGCCAGCAGCTTGGGTTTATCCGCAGATACGCAGTATTTT,CASSLGLSADTQYF
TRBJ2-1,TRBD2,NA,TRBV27,TGTGCCAGCACCGAGGGTAGCGGGGGAAGCAATGAGCAGTTCTTC,CASTEGSGGSNEQFF
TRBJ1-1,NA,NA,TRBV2,TGTGCCAGCAGTGAACCTTATCAGGGTTGGACTGAAGCTTTCTTT,CASSEPYQGWTEAFF
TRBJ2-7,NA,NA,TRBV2,TGTGCCAGCAGGGACGACAGCTCCTACGAGCAGTACTTC,CASRDDSSYEQYF
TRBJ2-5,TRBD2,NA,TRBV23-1,TGCGCCAGCAGTCAGTCCACTAGCGGGGGGCTTCAGGAGACCCAGTACTTC,CASSQSTSGGLQETQYF
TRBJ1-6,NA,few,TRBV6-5,TGTGCCAGCAGTTACTTACAGGGATATAATTCACCCCTCCACTTT,CASSYLQGYNSPLHF
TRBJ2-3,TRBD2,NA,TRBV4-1,TGCGCCAGCAGCCAAGAATTCAGCGGGGGACCAACTTATACGCAGTATTTT,CASSQEFSGGPTYTQYF
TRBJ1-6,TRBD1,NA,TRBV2,TGTGCCAGCAGTGAAGCGGGGGGACAGCTTAATTCACCCCTCCACTTT,CASSEAGGQLNSPLHF
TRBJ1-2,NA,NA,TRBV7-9,TGTGCCAGCAGCTTGATGGGGGCGGATGGCTACACCTTC,CASSLMGADGYTF
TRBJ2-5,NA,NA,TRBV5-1,TGCGCCAGCAGCTCCCGGGGGGCGGCCCGGTCGGAGACCCAGTACTTC,CASSSRGAARSETQYF
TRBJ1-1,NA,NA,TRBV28,TGTGCCACCAACCGAAGGACCCTGGGGGAGGCTGAAGCTTTCTTT,CATNRRTLGEAEAFF
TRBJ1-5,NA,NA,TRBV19,TGTGCCAGTAGCCATCTTCAGGTATACAGGAGCAATCAGCCCCAGCATTTT,CASSHLQVYRSNQPQHF
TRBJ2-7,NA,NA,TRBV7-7,TGTGCCAGCAGCACCCTTGACAGGACCTACGAGCAGTACTTC,CASSTLDRTYEQYF
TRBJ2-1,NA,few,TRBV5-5,TGTGCCAGCAGCTCCCGAGTCGACAGACCCTACAATGAGCAGTTCTTC,CASSSRVDRPYNEQFF
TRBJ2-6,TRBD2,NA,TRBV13,TGTGCCAGCAGCTCCGCACTAGCGGTGGGTTCTGGGGCCAACGTCCTGACTTTC,CASSSALAVGSGANVLTF
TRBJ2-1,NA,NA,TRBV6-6,TGTGCCAGCAGTTACTCACGAGTTACGGAGCAGTTCTTC,CASSYSRVTEQFF